Sequencing of this T cell receptor (beta chain) was carried out in a study of cytomegalovirus exposure and HLA in healthy donors. In the PCR, 60 Vbeta and 13 Jbeta primers were used. TCRdb keeps only in-frame clones here, not all; method: immunoSEQ multiplex PCR. This table lists about 190,000 clones. Germline CDR1 and CDR2: KGHSH and LQKENI. Trimming removed 2 bases from V and 3 bases from J, with 11 bases in between. The CDR3 contains 15 residues. Note on this clone: Antigen unknown.

General study findings and limits: Clonal expansion, a later analysis showed, was greater in HLA-associated TCR beta chains than in equally common others. Being indistinguishable, some V segments were excluded, TRBV6-2 and TRBV6-3 among them. Cytomegalovirus association was listed for roughly 160 TCR beta chains.

This receptor was obtained from a woman aged 25 to 45 in good health and CMV-seropositive. The sequenced material came from PBMCs. V usage is TRBV18 and J usage is TRBJ1-5; no clear D. CDR3 loop: CASSPFRDNNQPQHF. The DNA of the CDR3 is TGTGCCAGCTCACCATTTCGGGATAACAATCAGCCCCAGCATTTT.